This is a list of T cell receptor beta chains from one sample in a study of cytomegalovirus exposure and HLA in healthy donors. Profiling relied on immunoSEQ multiplex PCR, and the TCRdb table lists in-frame clones only, not all of them. The sample records under 200,000 clones, around 92% being singletons. The specimen sequenced was PBMCs. The receptor set was obtained from a woman between 18 and 29 years old in good health and CMV-seropositive. CDR3s include the opening cysteine and the closing phenylalanine or tryptophan. The D gene is left open where the match is weak. Expanded clones are given a class, and other clones once, few, many or no size at all.

V gene: TRBV10-3; clone size: once; D gene: .; J gene: TRBJ1-5; CDR3 DNA: TGTGCCATCAGCACAGGTAGCAATCAGCCCCAGCATTTT; CDR3 protein: CAISTGSNQPQHF
V gene: TRBV4-3; clone size: once; D gene: .; J gene: TRBJ2-7; CDR3 DNA: TGCGCCAGCAGCCAACGATTTGGGGCTAGGGGTGAGCAGTACTTC; CDR3 protein: CASSQRFGARGEQYF
V gene: TRBV27; clone size: once; D gene: TRBD1; J gene: TRBJ2-7; CDR3 DNA: TGTGCCAGCAGCACCAGGGGGCTTCTCACGGGAGAGCAGTACTTC; CDR3 protein: CASSTRGLLTGEQYF
V gene: TRBV4-1; clone size: .; D gene: TRBD2; J gene: TRBJ2-1; CDR3 DNA: TGCGCCAGCAGCCCGGTAGCGGGAGGGTCTGAGCAGTTCTTC; CDR3 protein: CASSPVAGGSEQFF
V gene: TRBV4-3; clone size: .; D gene: .; J gene: TRBJ2-1; CDR3 DNA: TGCGCCAGCAGCCAAGACCATCTAGTGATTTCCTACAATGAGCAGTTCTTC; CDR3 protein: CASSQDHLVISYNEQFF
V gene: TRBV9; clone size: .; D gene: .; J gene: TRBJ1-2; CDR3 DNA: TGTGCCAGCAGCCCGACAGATTTCTATGGCTACACCTTC; CDR3 protein: CASSPTDFYGYTF
V gene: TRBV10-3; clone size: .; D gene: .; J gene: TRBJ1-5; CDR3 DNA: TGTGCCATCAGTTACAGGCCTAGCAATCAGCCCCAGCATTTT; CDR3 protein: CAISYRPSNQPQHF
V gene: TRBV9; clone size: once; D gene: TRBD1; J gene: TRBJ2-7; CDR3 DNA: TGTGCCAGTACCCCAAGTGGACAGGCCTCCTACGAGCAGTACTTC; CDR3 protein: CASTPSGQASYEQYF
V gene: TRBV4-2; clone size: few; D gene: TRBD2; J gene: TRBJ2-5; CDR3 DNA: TGTGCCAGCAGCCAAGATCGAGCGGGAGGGGGAGAGACCCAGTACTTC; CDR3 protein: CASSQDRAGGGETQYF
V gene: TRBV6-5; clone size: .; D gene: TRBD1; J gene: TRBJ2-7; CDR3 DNA: TGTGCCAGCAGGCTAACACAGGGGACCTACGAGCAGTACTTC; CDR3 protein: CASRLTQGTYEQYF
V gene: TRBV5-1; clone size: .; D gene: .; J gene: TRBJ2-2; CDR3 DNA: TGCGCCAGCAGCCAAATCGGGGAGCTGTTTTTT; CDR3 protein: CASSQIGELFF
V gene: TRBV6-4; clone size: many; D gene: TRBD1; J gene: TRBJ1-2; CDR3 DNA: TGTGCCAGCAGCCTAATGGCAGGGGGCGCGGGGCATGGCTACACCTTC; CDR3 protein: CASSLMAGGAGHGYTF
V gene: TRBV4-3; clone size: .; D gene: TRBD1; J gene: TRBJ2-1; CDR3 DNA: TGCGCCAGCAGCCAAGTGACAGGGGGCGGTTATGAGCAGTTCTTC; CDR3 protein: CASSQVTGGGYEQFF
V gene: TRBV11-2; clone size: .; D gene: TRBD1; J gene: TRBJ2-1; CDR3 DNA: TGTGCCAGCAGCTTAGTAACAGGGGTCTCCTACAATGAGCAGTTCTTC; CDR3 protein: CASSLVTGVSYNEQFF